Presented here are 25 T cell receptor beta chains from one specimen sequenced in a study of blood T cell repertoires in COVID-19. The data were produced by immunoSEQ multiplex PCR, yet TCRdb's version contains in-frame clones alone and is incomplete. The sample lists about 230,000 clones; just under 90% were seen once. The sequencing input was peripheral blood. The receptor set was obtained from a man aged 30-40 years with COVID-19, enrolled during active disease.

Only one count was recorded for this clone. The chain recombines TRBV10-3 with TRBJ1-5; 7 positions agree with TRBD1. This CDR3 is 14 amino acids long. The J segment lost 0 bases and the V segment lost 4 bases, leaving 0 bases of the junction unmatched. In germline, CDR1 is ENHRY, CDR2 SYGVKD. The CDR3 DNA follows: TGTGCCATCAGTGGACAGGGTAGCAATCAGCCCCAGCATTTT. It translates to CAISGQGSNQPQHF.

The V gene is TRBV12-3 or TRBV12-4, the J gene TRBJ1-2; a weak D match, TRBD1 (5 bases). Trimming took off 5 bases at V and 2 bases at J, with 9 bases between the two ends. The length of the CDR3 is 13 residues. The CDR3, as DNA: TGTGCCAGCAGTCGACAGAGCAACTATGGCTACACCTTC. Translating it yields CASSRQSNYGYTF.

The chain couples TRBV19 to TRBJ1-1, with D unresolved. CDR1 and CDR2 from the germline V gene are LNHDA and SQIVND (reference sequence). V shed 3 bases and J shed 8 bases, with 10 bases lying between them. The CDR3 has 12 residues. CDR3 loop: CASSMWAGEAFF. CDR3 coding DNA: TGTGCCAGTAGTATGTGGGCGGGCGAAGCTTTCTTT.

The rearrangement uses TRBV27 and TRBJ2-3; TRBD2 matches 15 bases. V trimming: 6 bases; J trimming: 1 base; junction bases outside the gene matches: 8. In germline, CDR1 is MNHEY, CDR2 SMNVEV (reference sequence). CDR3 length equals 18 residues. The CDR3 coding sequence is TGTGCCAGCAGAATTGGACTAGCGGGGGGGCCGGGCACAGATACGCAGTATTTT. Protein product: CASRIGLAGGPGTDTQYF.

In DNA, the CDR3 is TGTGCCAGCAGCTTTGGCCACTCCTACGAGCAGTACTTC. It encodes CASSFGHSYEQYF. V and J are TRBV7-2 and TRBJ2-7; no clear D. The germline gives CDR1 SGHTA, CDR2 FQGNSA. V was cut by 3 bases and J by 0 bases, with 6 bases left in between. The CDR3 sequence is 13 residues long. Looking up the rest from reference TRBV7-2 and TRBJ2-7 gives the full variable domain: GAGVSQSPSNKVTEKGKDVELRCDPISGHTALYWYRQSLGQGLEFLIYFQGNSAPDKSGLPSDRFSAERTGGSVSTLTIQRTQQEDSAVYLCASSFGHSYEQYFGPGTRLTVT.

This sequence joins TRBV3-1 (or the pseudogene TRBV3-2) and TRBJ1-2; D not certain. V was shortened by 0 bases and J by 8 bases, with 13 bases between the two germline ends. This CDR3 contains 14 residues. CDR1 LGHDT and CDR2 YNNKEL come from the germline V gene (reference sequence). This CDR3 reads CASSQDTGGRGYTF. The CDR3 nucleotides are TGTGCCAGCAGCCAAGATACGGGCGGGAGAGGCTACACCTTC.

CDR3 amino acids: CASSTSQGLSNQPQHF. CDR3 in DNA: TGTGCCAGTAGTACCTCACAGGGCTTAAGCAATCAGCCCCAGCATTTT. The chain is built from TRBV19 and TRBJ1-5; D is possibly TRBD1 (6 bases). The CDR3 is 16 amino acids. In germline, CDR1 is LNHDA, CDR2 SQIVND (reference sequence). V lost 4 bases to trimming and J lost 1 base, with 14 bases between them.

The J gene is TRBJ1-2, the V gene TRBV6-5, with 8 bases fitting TRBD1. The CDR3 is 14 residues long. Trimming took 6 bases from V and 5 from J; bases not matched to a gene: 8. From germline, CDR1 is MNHEY and CDR2 SVGAGI. The CDR3 bases are TGTGCCAGCAGAGGACAGGGAGGAGGGTATGGCTACACCTTC. Its translation: CASRGQGGGYGYTF.

The V and J genes are TRBV18 and TRBJ2-4, with D possibly TRBD1 on 6 matching bases. The V end lost 6 bases, the J end lost 7 bases, and 25 bases lay between the germline ends. The length of the CDR3 is 17 residues. Looked up from germline, CDR1 is KGHSH and CDR2 is LQKENI. The CDR3: CASSPSAGAPAGNIQYF. The DNA for the CDR3 is TGTGCCAGCTCCCCAAGCGCAGGGGCCCCGGCCGGGAACATTCAGTACTTC.

The chain recombines TRBV29-1 with TRBJ1-1; D is unclear. This CDR3 is built from 13 residues. The V gene lost 0 bases and the J gene lost 0 bases, with 5 bases spanning the gap. Germline CDR1 is SQVTM and CDR2 is ANQGSEA. CDR3 DNA sequence: TGCAGCGTTGAAGAACATCTGAACACTGAAGCTTTCTTT. Translating gives CSVEEHLNTEAFF.

This chain joins TRBV6-5 and TRBJ1-1; D might be TRBD1 (6 bases). V shed 8 bases and J shed 0 bases, with 10 bases lying between them. Germline CDR1 is MNHEY and CDR2 is SVGAGI. The CDR3 runs 13 residues. The CDR3 bases are TGTGCCAGCCAAAGGACAGTGAACACTGAAGCTTTCTTT. It is translated as CASQRTVNTEAFF.

The V and J genes are TRBV3-1 (or the pseudogene TRBV3-2) and TRBJ2-5; 8 bases match TRBD2. J gave up 5 bases and V 4 bases, and 9 bases lay outside the gene matches. This CDR3 has 15 amino acids. Per germline, CDR1 LGHDT and CDR2 YNNKEL (reference sequence). As DNA, the CDR3 is TGTGCCAGCAGCCCCCGGGAGGGGGAAGAGGAGACCCAGTACTTC. It encodes CASSPREGEEETQYF.

This rearrangement joins TRBV9 to TRBJ2-7; 9 bases fit TRBD1. The CDR3 covers 14 residues. Germline trimming cut 4 bases from V and 3 bases from J; bases unmatched to any gene: 5. CDR1 is SGDLS, CDR2 YYNGEE, per germline. CDR3 nucleotides: TGTGCCAGCAGCCCACAGGGGGCACGCTACGAGCAGTACTTC. Translation: CASSPQGARYEQYF.

V usage is TRBV7-2 and J usage is TRBJ1-2, with 8 bases fitting TRBD1. The CDR3 covers 14 residues. V lost 7 bases, J lost 2 bases, and 6 bases stayed unmatched. Germline lookup yields CDR1 SGHTA and CDR2 FQGNSA. The CDR3 loop is CASTQQGGNYGYTF. The CDR3 DNA sequence: TGTGCCAGCACCCAACAGGGGGGAAACTATGGCTACACCTTC.

The rearrangement joins TRBV11-2 to TRBJ1-6; D gene ambiguous. Germline V gene lookup returns CDR1 SGHAT and CDR2 FQNNGV. The CDR3 has 16 residues. Between the trimmed V and J ends, which lost 1 base and 4 bases, there was a span of 11 bases. In DNA, the CDR3 is TGTGCCAGCAGCTTAGGAGATCCGAGATATAATTCACCCCTCCACTTT. This codes for CASSLGDPRYNSPLHF.

The J gene is TRBJ2-7, the V gene TRBV5-1, with 7 bases aligning to TRBD1. V dropped 2 bases and J dropped 4; count of bases not matched to a gene: 9. Germline lookup yields CDR1 SGHRS and CDR2 YFSETQ. This CDR3 region has 15 residues. CDR3 nucleotides: TGCGCCAGCAGCTTACTAGGGGGACAGCAATACGAGCAGTACTTC. This gives the protein CASSLLGGQQYEQYF.

This clone was detected only once. V is TRBV5-1 and J is TRBJ1-6; D gene unclear. V lost 4 bases to trimming and J lost 7 bases, with 9 bases between them. This CDR3 is 13 amino acids long. CDR1 and CDR2 (germline): SGHRS, YFSETQ. The CDR3 DNA reads TGCGCCAGCAGCCCGGAGGGAAATTCACCCCTCCACTTT. Protein sequence: CASSPEGNSPLHF. Together with reference TRBV5-1 and TRBJ1-6, the CDR3 gives the full variable domain: KAGVTQTPRYLIKTRGQQVTLSCSPISGHRSVSWYQQTPGQGLQFLFEYFSETQRNKGNFPGRFSGRQFSNSRSEMNVSTLELGDSALYLCASSPEGNSPLHFGNGTRLTVT.

This rearrangement joins TRBV29-1 to TRBJ2-7; D perhaps matches TRBD2 (6 bases). This CDR3 has 13 residues. CDR1 SQVTM and CDR2 ANQGSEA come from the germline V gene. Trimming removed 7 bases from V and 2 bases from J, with 15 bases in between. The CDR3 DNA sequence: TGCAGCGCGAAACGGGACTTCCCCTACGAGCAGTACTTC. Protein: CSAKRDFPYEQYF.

This chain links TRBV19 with TRBJ1-5; 10 bases match TRBD1. This CDR3 is 14 amino acids long. Germline V lookup: CDR1 LNHDA, CDR2 SQIVND (reference sequence). V was clipped by 3 bases and J by 7 bases; unmatched bases: 3. The CDR3 spells CASSIRDRGQPQHF. CDR3 sequence (DNA): TGTGCCAGTAGTATCCGGGACAGGGGACAGCCCCAGCATTTT.

The V call is TRBV18, the J call TRBJ1-1; TRBD1 agrees at 9 bases. Germline CDR1 is KGHSH and CDR2 is LQKENI. The CDR3 totals 15 residues. V lost 3 bases and J lost 4; bases outside the gene matches: 6. The CDR3 loop reads CASSPGQGIITEAFF. The CDR3 DNA reads TGTGCCAGCTCACCGGGACAGGGTATAATCACTGAAGCTTTCTTT.

The chain recombines TRBV7-9 with TRBJ2-6; a weak D match, TRBD1 (7 bases). Germline V gene data show CDR1 as SEHNR and CDR2 as FQNEAQ (reference sequence). The CDR3 is made up of 12 amino acids. Deletions cut 7 bases from V and 10 bases from J, with 11 bases between. CDR3 nucleotide sequence: TGTGCCAGCAAGGGGGCGGGAAACGTCCTGACTTTC. Amino acid sequence: CASKGAGNVLTF.

This rearrangement joins TRBV6-2 or TRBV6-3 to TRBJ2-7, with a tentative D call TRBD2 (5 bases). Germline V lookup: CDR1 MNHEY, CDR2 SVGEGT. Trimming pared 2 bases from V and 3 bases from J, leaving 8 bases between. The CDR3 totals 13 residues. DNA of the CDR3: TGTGCCAGCAGTTACCCTACTAGCTACGAGCAGTACTTC. Translating gives CASSYPTSYEQYF.

The chain joins TRBV4-1 to TRBJ1-1; the match to TRBD1 covers 7 bases. Per the germline V gene, CDR1 is MGHRA and CDR2 is YSYEKL. The CDR3 covers 13 residues. J lost 7 bases, V lost 5 bases, and 7 bases had no gene match. For the CDR3, the DNA is TGCGCCAGCAGCATCGACAGGGCCCATGAAGCTTTCTTT. Its protein is CASSIDRAHEAFF.

The chain has TRBV2 and TRBJ2-5; TRBD2 matches at 10 bases. This CDR3 region has 15 residues. Germline values: CDR1 SNHLY, CDR2 FYNNEI. Germline trimming cut 4 bases from V and 2 bases from J; bases unmatched to any gene: 4. The CDR3 bases are TGTGCCAGCAGTGTAGCGGGAGGAAGACAAGAGACCCAGTACTTC. It specifies CASSVAGGRQETQYF.

This clone showed up just once. The rearrangement uses TRBV19 and TRBJ2-7; D is undetermined. V shed 3 bases and J shed 4 bases, with 19 bases lying between them. There are 16 residues in the CDR3. Germline V gives CDR1 LNHDA, CDR2 SQIVND (reference sequence). The CDR3 reads CASSILWAQGPYEQYF. Here the CDR3 DNA reads TGTGCCAGTAGTATTCTTTGGGCGCAAGGTCCTTACGAGCAGTACTTC. Together with reference TRBV19 and TRBJ2-7, the CDR3 gives the full variable domain: DGGITQSPKYLFRKEGQNVTLSCEQNLNHDAMYWYRQDPGQGLRLIYYSQIVNDFQKGDIAEGYSVSREKKESFPLTVTSAQKNPTAFYLCASSILWAQGPYEQYFGPGTRLTVT.